Listed here are 27 T cell receptor beta chains from one sample, sequenced in a study of T cells after somatic rescue of genetic block. Assay used: immunoSEQ multiplex PCR; TCRdb lists only in-frame clones, some missing. The sample includes approximately 58,000 clones, roughly 96% of them seen just once. Sample: peripheral blood mononuclear cells (PBMCs). These receptors all stem from a child less than two years old.

The chain joins TRBV2 to TRBJ1-5; possibly TRBD1 for D (5 bases). The germline V gene encodes CDR1 SNHLY and CDR2 FYNNEI. V was cut by 2 bases and J by 4 bases, with 12 bases left in between. The CDR3 sequence is 15 residues long. Here the CDR3 DNA reads TGTGCCAGCAGTGAAAATAGGGGTTGGAATCAGCCCCAGCATTTT. Its protein product is CASSENRGWNQPQHF.

This clone was recorded only once. The V gene is TRBV5-1, the J gene TRBJ2-7, with TRBD2 matching over 9 bases. J gave up 5 bases and V 4 bases, and 16 bases lay outside the gene matches. The CDR3 covers 17 residues. Germline V CDR1 and CDR2: SGHRS, YFSETQ. The chain's CDR3 is CASSLEVFAGGTDEQYF. The CDR3 bases are TGCGCCAGCAGCCTGGAAGTCTTCGCGGGAGGGACCGACGAGCAGTACTTC.

The chain uses TRBV7-9 and TRBJ2-3; D possibly corresponds to TRBD2 (5 bases). CDR1 SEHNR and CDR2 FQNEAQ come from the germline V gene (reference sequence). The ends were cut back, 1 base at V and 3 bases at J, with 11 bases in the middle. The CDR3 loop spans 15 amino acids. CDR3 DNA: TGTGCCAGCAGCTTAGGACGGGGAGCTACAGATACGCAGTATTTT. Its translation is CASSLGRGATDTQYF. The full variable domain, in which reference TRBV7-9 and TRBJ2-3 provide the parts outside the CDR3, is DTGVSQNPRHKITKRGQNVTFRCDPISEHNRLYWYRQTLGQGPEFLTYFQNEAQLEKSRLLSDRFSAERPKGSFSTLEIQRTEQGDSAMYLCASSLGRGATDTQYFGPGTRLTVL.

This chain connects TRBV27 to TRBJ2-2; D is uncertain. The length of the CDR3 is 14 residues. The germline V and J ends were trimmed by 2 bases and 4 bases, with 8 bases remaining between them. The germline gives CDR1 MNHEY, CDR2 SMNVEV (reference sequence). This CDR3 is CASSLRAGTGELFF. The CDR3 nucleotides read TGTGCCAGCAGTTTAAGGGCCGGCACCGGGGAGCTGTTTTTT.

In this sample, this clone turned up once. The V call is TRBV28, the J call TRBJ2-7, with D perhaps TRBD2 (5 bases). V lost 1 base and J lost 2, with 6 bases in between. CDR3 length: 13 residues. Germline V CDR1 and CDR2: MDHEN, SYDVKM. The CDR3 loop is CASSLSGTYEQYF. The CDR3 coding sequence is TGTGCCAGCAGTTTATCCGGGACCTACGAGCAGTACTTC.

This clone was counted a single time. This sequence joins TRBV28 and TRBJ2-5; perhaps D is TRBD1 or TRBD2 (5 bases each). The end of the DNA aligns better with TRBJ2-7, so the J call may be wrong. This CDR3 has 13 residues. Germline V CDR1 and CDR2: MDHEN, SYDVKM. The CDR3: CASSTGPPYEQYF. The CDR3 DNA reads as TGTGCCAGCAGTACGGGACCTCCCTACGAGCAGTACTTC.

This clone turned up a few times. The V gene is TRBV30, the J gene TRBJ2-1, with TRBD2 matching 12 bases. The germline gives CDR1 GTSNPN, CDR2 SVGIG (reference sequence). The V gene end was trimmed by 4 bases and the J gene end by 0 bases; junction bases not matched to a gene: 7. This CDR3 contains 17 residues. The DNA for the CDR3 is TGTGCCTGGACCGCGAGACTAGCGGGAGCCTCCTACAATGAGCAGTTCTTC. Protein sequence: CAWTARLAGASYNEQFF. The full variable domain, rest sourced from reference TRBV30 and TRBJ2-1, is SQTIHQWPATLVQPVGSPLSLECTVEGTSNPNLYWYRQAAGRGLQLLFYSVGIGQISSEVPQNLSASRPQDRQFILSSKKLLLSDSGFYLCAWTARLAGASYNEQFFGPGTRLTVL.

V is TRBV18 and J is TRBJ1-5, with D possibly matching TRBD1 (5 bases). Trimming left V 3 bases short and J 3 bases short, with 9 bases between. CDR1 is KGHSH, CDR2 LQKENI, per germline. The CDR3 loop spans 14 amino acids. The CDR3 bases are TGTGCCAGCTCACCTCCAGGGTCCAATCAGCCCCAGCATTTT. Amino acids: CASSPPGSNQPQHF.

This chain links TRBV5-5 with TRBJ2-2; 9 bases align to TRBD2. Unmatched junction bases numbered 7, after V lost 3 bases and J lost 4 bases. The CDR3 is made up of 16 amino acids. Germline V gives CDR1 SGHKS, CDR2 YYEKEE (reference sequence). The CDR3 here is CASSSLAGASTGELFF. The CDR3 coding sequence is TGTGCCAGCAGCTCTTTAGCGGGAGCGAGCACCGGGGAGCTGTTTTTT.

The chain carries TRBV6-1 and TRBJ1-1, with TRBD1 identical over 9 bases. From germline, CDR1 is MNHNS and CDR2 SASEGT. The junction had 3 bases not matched to a gene; V was cut back by 6 bases and J by 4 bases. CDR3 length: 13 residues. CDR3 in DNA: TGTGCCAGCAGCACAGGGGGCGGCACTGAAGCTTTCTTT. This gives the protein CASSTGGGTEAFF.

V is TRBV18 and J is TRBJ1-1; no firm D call. There are 15 residues in the CDR3. Trimming removed 0 bases from V and 0 bases from J, with 8 bases in between. Germline V gives CDR1 KGHSH, CDR2 LQKENI. The CDR3 loop reads CASSPPGLMNTEAFF. The CDR3 region has the DNA TGTGCCAGCTCACCACCAGGACTCATGAACACTGAAGCTTTCTTT.

The CDR3: CASSSGRAYEQYF. Here the CDR3 DNA reads TGTGCCAGCAGCAGCGGGAGGGCCTACGAGCAGTACTTC. The chain uses TRBV7-9 and TRBJ2-7, with 10 bases fitting TRBD2. Trimming removed 5 bases from V and 2 bases from J; junction bases left unmatched: 0. The germline gives CDR1 SEHNR, CDR2 FQNEAQ (reference sequence). This CDR3 contains 13 residues.

J is TRBJ1-2 and V is TRBV27; the D gene is possibly TRBD1 (5 bases). The V gene lost 6 bases and the J gene lost 2 bases, with 16 bases spanning the gap. Germline-derived CDR1 and CDR2 are MNHEY and SMNVEV (reference sequence). The CDR3 runs to 15 residues. CDR3 sequence reads: CASRGSRDVNYGYTF. As DNA, the CDR3 is TGTGCCAGCAGGGGGAGCAGGGACGTAAACTATGGCTACACCTTC.

The chain joins TRBV5-1 to TRBJ2-3; 8 bases line up with TRBD2. V lost 4 bases and J lost 4; bases outside the gene matches: 11. CDR3 length: 16 residues. Per the germline V gene, CDR1 is SGHRS and CDR2 is YFSETQ. The CDR3 sequence is CASSPEGGGSADTQYF. The CDR3 bases are TGCGCCAGCAGCCCCGAGGGCGGGGGGTCGGCAGATACGCAGTATTTT.

J is TRBJ2-1 and V is TRBV28, with 7 bases identical to TRBD2. The germline V gene has CDR1 MDHEN and CDR2 SYDVKM. CDR3 length equals 14 residues. Germline trimming cut 2 bases from V and 2 bases from J; bases unmatched to any gene: 0. The CDR3 is CASSLAGAYNEQFF. Written as DNA, the CDR3 is TGTGCCAGCAGTTTAGCGGGAGCCTACAATGAGCAGTTCTTC. Variable domain in full (rest from reference TRBV28 and TRBJ2-1): DVKVTQSSRYLVKRTGEKVFLECVQDMDHENMFWYRQDPGLGLRLIYFSYDVKMKEKGDIPEGYSVSREKKERFSLILESASTNQTSMYLCASSLAGAYNEQFFGPGTRLTVL.

The chain couples TRBV9 to TRBJ1-4; no clear D gene. Deletions cut 1 base from V and 4 bases from J, with 11 bases between. The CDR3 consists of 15 residues. Germline values: CDR1 SGDLS, CDR2 YYNGEE. For the CDR3, the DNA is TGTGCCAGCAGCGTATCTGTATCTTTTAATGAAAAACTGTTTTTT. As protein: CASSVSVSFNEKLFF.

This rearrangement joins TRBV9 to TRBJ1-1; possibly TRBD1 for D (6 bases). This CDR3 contains 11 residues. The germline V and J ends were trimmed by 4 bases and 5 bases, with 6 bases remaining between them. Per germline, CDR1 SGDLS and CDR2 YYNGEE. This chain's CDR3 is CASSRGTEAFF. The CDR3 region has the DNA TGTGCCAGCAGCAGGGGGACTGAAGCTTTCTTT.

The chain recombines TRBV5-1 with TRBJ2-5, with D perhaps TRBD1 (7 bases). Trimming removed 4 bases from V and 4 bases from J, with 17 bases in between. The CDR3 has 15 residues. CDR1 is SGHRS, CDR2 YFSETQ, per germline. CDR3 region: CASSRGQGGVETQYF. The DNA of the CDR3 is TGCGCCAGCAGCCGGGGCCAGGGGGGCGTAGAGACCCAGTACTTC.

CDR3 in DNA: TGTGCCAGCAGCGTCCCTTGGGCCGGGGGTACGCAGTATTTT. Its translation is CASSVPWAGGTQYF. The chain is built from TRBV9 and TRBJ2-3, with D tentatively TRBD2 (6 bases). The CDR3 extends over 14 amino acids. Between the trimmed V and J ends, which lost 2 bases and 8 bases, there was a span of 15 bases. Germline CDR1 SGDLS, CDR2 YYNGEE.

V usage is TRBV9 and J usage is TRBJ1-1; 8 positions match TRBD1. CDR1 is SGDLS and CDR2 is YYNGEE in the germline V gene. V trimming: 3 bases; J trimming: 3 bases; junction bases outside the gene matches: 1. CDR3 length: 13 residues. CDR3 bases: TGTGCCAGCAGCGCGGACAGGGACACTGAAGCTTTCTTT. It encodes CASSADRDTEAFF.

V gene TRBV28 combines with J gene TRBJ2-7; D is possibly TRBD1 (6 bases). Germline-derived CDR1 and CDR2 are MDHEN and SYDVKM. This CDR3 contains 15 residues. Trimming shortened V by 7 bases and J by 6 bases, and 22 bases separated the two germline ends. CDR3 residues: CASKVYLGHQIEQYF. CDR3 DNA sequence: TGTGCCAGCAAGGTTTATCTGGGACACCAAATCGAGCAGTACTTC.

This chain connects TRBV19 to TRBJ2-1; D not certain. V was trimmed by 0 bases and J by 0 bases, leaving 9 bases between them. Germline V gives CDR1 LNHDA, CDR2 SQIVND (reference sequence). The CDR3 has 16 amino acids. CDR3 coding DNA: TGTGCCAGTAGTATAGATGTGGCGGCCTCCTACAATGAGCAGTTCTTC. Protein sequence: CASSIDVAASYNEQFF.

The chain carries TRBV30 and TRBJ2-1; D gene uncertain. Deletions cut 0 bases from V and 6 bases from J, with 18 bases between. The CDR3 covers 16 residues. The germline V gene has CDR1 GTSNPN and CDR2 SVGIG (reference sequence). Here the CDR3 reads CAWSVLIGGASNEQFF. Here the CDR3 DNA reads TGTGCCTGGAGTGTACTAATTGGTGGCGCATCCAATGAGCAGTTCTTC. Full variable domain (missing parts from reference TRBV30 and TRBJ2-1): SQTIHQWPATLVQPVGSPLSLECTVEGTSNPNLYWYRQAAGRGLQLLFYSVGIGQISSEVPQNLSASRPQDRQFILSSKKLLLSDSGFYLCAWSVLIGGASNEQFFGPGTRLTVL.

The rearrangement uses TRBV5-1 and TRBJ2-5; no reliable D call. The CDR3 runs to 13 residues. The germline V gene encodes CDR1 SGHRS and CDR2 YFSETQ. V lost 2 bases, J lost 3 bases, and 8 bases lay in between. CDR3 coding DNA: TGCGCCAGCAGCTTCGGCGCGGAAGAGACCCAGTACTTC. This gives the protein CASSFGAEETQYF. The whole variable domain, filled in from reference TRBV5-1 and TRBJ2-5, reads KAGVTQTPRYLIKTRGQQVTLSCSPISGHRSVSWYQQTPGQGLQFLFEYFSETQRNKGNFPGRFSGRQFSNSRSEMNVSTLELGDSALYLCASSFGAEETQYFGPGTRLLVL.

The chain joins TRBV9 to TRBJ2-5; TRBD2 matches at 11 bases. This CDR3 is built from 15 residues. The trim removed 3 bases at V and 4 bases at J, leaving 5 bases unmatched. The V gene's germline CDR1 is SGDLS and CDR2 YYNGEE. The CDR3 DNA reads TGTGCCAGCAGCGGTAGCGGGAGGGCCAGAGAGACCCAGTACTTC. Translated: CASSGSGRARETQYF.

This rearrangement joins TRBV13 to TRBJ1-2; D gene uncertain. The CDR3 length is 11 residues. V dropped 5 bases and J dropped 7 bases, with 8 bases sitting between them. CDR1 is PRHDT, CDR2 FYEKMQ, per germline (reference sequence). The CDR3 DNA reads TGTGCCAGCAGCACGACTCGTGGCTACACCTTC. It translates to CASSTTRGYTF.

The chain recombines TRBV2 with TRBJ2-1; D is ambiguous. The CDR3 contains 12 residues. Trimming cost V 3 bases and J 5 bases, with 5 bases left between them. CDR1 and CDR2 (germline): SNHLY, FYNNEI. CDR3 region: CASSEGNNEQFF. The DNA for the CDR3 is TGTGCCAGCAGTGAGGGCAACAATGAGCAGTTCTTC.